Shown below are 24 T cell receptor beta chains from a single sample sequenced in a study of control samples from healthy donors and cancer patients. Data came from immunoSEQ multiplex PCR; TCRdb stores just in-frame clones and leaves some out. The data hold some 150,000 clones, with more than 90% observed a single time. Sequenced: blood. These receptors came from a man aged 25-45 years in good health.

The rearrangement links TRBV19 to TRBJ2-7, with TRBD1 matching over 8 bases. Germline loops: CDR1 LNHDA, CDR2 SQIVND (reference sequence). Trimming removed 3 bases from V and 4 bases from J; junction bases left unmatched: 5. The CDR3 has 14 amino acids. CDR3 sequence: CASSISGGEYEQYF. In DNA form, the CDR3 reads TGTGCCAGTAGTATTTCAGGGGGCGAGTACGAGCAGTACTTC.

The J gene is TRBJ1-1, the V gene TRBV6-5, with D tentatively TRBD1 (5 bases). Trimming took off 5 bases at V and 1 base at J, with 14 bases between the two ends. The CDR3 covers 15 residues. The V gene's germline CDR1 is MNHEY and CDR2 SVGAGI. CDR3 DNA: TGTGCCAGCAGTAATCTGGGACGAGAGAACACTGAAGCTTTCTTT. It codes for CASSNLGRENTEAFF.

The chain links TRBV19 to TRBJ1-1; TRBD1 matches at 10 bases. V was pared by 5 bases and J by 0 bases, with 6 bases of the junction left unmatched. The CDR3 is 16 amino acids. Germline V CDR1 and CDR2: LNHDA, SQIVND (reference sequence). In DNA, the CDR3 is TGTGCCAGTAGTGCCTCGGGACAGGGGATGAACACTGAAGCTTTCTTT. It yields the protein CASSASGQGMNTEAFF.

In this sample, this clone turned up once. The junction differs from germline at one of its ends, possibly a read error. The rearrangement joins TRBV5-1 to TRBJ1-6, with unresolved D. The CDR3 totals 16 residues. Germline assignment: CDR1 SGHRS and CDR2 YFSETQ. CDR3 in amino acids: CASSLSGAAKNSPFHF. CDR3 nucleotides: TGCGCCAGCAGCTTGTCGGGAGCAGCCAAGAATTCACCCTTCCACTTT.

The CDR3 spells CASSQDQSQSYNEQFF. As DNA, the CDR3 is TGCGCCAGCAGCCAAGATCAGAGCCAGTCCTACAATGAGCAGTTCTTC. The gene calls are TRBV4-1 and TRBJ2-1; D gene uncertain. Germline V lookup: CDR1 MGHRA, CDR2 YSYEKL. The CDR3 contains 16 residues. Trimming left V 0 bases short and J 1 base short, with 10 bases between.

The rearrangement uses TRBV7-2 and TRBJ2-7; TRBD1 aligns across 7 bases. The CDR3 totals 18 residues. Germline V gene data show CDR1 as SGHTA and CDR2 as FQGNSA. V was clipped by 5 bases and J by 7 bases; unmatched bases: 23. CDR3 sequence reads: CASSAKARGGYGPGEQYF. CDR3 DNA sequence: TGTGCCAGCAGCGCTAAAGCCCGAGGGGGCTATGGTCCGGGGGAGCAGTACTTC.

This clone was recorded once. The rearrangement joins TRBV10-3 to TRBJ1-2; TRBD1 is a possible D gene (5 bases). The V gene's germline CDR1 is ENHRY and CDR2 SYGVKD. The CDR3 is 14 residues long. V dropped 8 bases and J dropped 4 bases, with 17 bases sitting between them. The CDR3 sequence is CAIAGEGSFYGYTF. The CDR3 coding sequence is TGTGCCATCGCGGGGGAGGGGTCATTCTATGGCTACACCTTC.

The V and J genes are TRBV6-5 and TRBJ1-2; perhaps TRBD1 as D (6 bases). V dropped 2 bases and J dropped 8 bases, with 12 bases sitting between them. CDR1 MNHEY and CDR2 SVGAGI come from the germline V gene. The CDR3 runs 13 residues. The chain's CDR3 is CASSYARGAGYTF. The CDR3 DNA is TGTGCCAGCAGTTACGCCAGGGGCGCGGGCTACACCTTC.

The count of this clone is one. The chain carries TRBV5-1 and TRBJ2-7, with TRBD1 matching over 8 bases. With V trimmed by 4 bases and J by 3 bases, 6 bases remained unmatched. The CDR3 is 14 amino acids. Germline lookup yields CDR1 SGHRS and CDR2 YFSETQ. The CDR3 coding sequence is TGCGCCAGCAGCATCCGGGACAGGAGCTACGAGCAGTACTTC. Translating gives CASSIRDRSYEQYF.

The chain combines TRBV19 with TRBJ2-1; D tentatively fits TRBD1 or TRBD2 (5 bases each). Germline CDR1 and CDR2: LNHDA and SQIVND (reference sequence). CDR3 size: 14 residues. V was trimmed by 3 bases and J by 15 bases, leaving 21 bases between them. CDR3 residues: CASSITWGRPTLFF. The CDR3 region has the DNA TGTGCCAGTAGTATCACCTGGGGGAGACCAACCTTGTTCTTC.

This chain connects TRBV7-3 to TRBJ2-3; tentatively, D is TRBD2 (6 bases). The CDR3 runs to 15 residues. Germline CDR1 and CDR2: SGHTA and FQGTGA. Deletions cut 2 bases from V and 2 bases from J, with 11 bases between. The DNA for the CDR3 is TGTGCCAGCAGCTTAGGGGGACTCTTCACAGATACGCAGTATTTT. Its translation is CASSLGGLFTDTQYF.

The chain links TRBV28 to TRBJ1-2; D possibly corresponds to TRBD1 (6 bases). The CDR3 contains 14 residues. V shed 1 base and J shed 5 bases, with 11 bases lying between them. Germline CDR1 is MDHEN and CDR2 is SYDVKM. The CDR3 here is CASSLSRTDYGYTF. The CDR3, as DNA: TGTGCCAGCAGTTTATCACGGACAGATTATGGCTACACCTTC.

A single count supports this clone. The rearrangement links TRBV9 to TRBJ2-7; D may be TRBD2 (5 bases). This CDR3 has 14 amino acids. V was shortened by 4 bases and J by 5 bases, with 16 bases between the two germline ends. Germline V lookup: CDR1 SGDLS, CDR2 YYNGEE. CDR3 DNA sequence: TGTGCCAGCAGCCCCGCGCGGGCAGTCGACGAGCAGTACTTC. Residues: CASSPARAVDEQYF.

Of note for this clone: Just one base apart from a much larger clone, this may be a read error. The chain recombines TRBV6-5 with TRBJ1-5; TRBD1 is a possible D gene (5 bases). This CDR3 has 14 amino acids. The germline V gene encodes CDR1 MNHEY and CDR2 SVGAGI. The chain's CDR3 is CASLRDGSNQSQHF. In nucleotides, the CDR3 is TGTGCCAGCTTGAGGGACGGATCAAATCAGTCCCAGCATTTT.

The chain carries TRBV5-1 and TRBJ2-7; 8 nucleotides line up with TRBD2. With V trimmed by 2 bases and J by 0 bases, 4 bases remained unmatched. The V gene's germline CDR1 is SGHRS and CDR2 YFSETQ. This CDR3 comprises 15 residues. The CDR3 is CASSFGAGASYEQYF. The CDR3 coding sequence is TGCGCCAGCAGCTTCGGAGCGGGGGCCTCCTACGAGCAGTACTTC.

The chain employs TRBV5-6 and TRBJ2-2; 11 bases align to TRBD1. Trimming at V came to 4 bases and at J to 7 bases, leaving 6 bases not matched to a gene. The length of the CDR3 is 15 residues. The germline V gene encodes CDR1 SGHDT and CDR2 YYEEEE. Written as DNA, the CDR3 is TGTGCCAGCAGCCTGGGGACAGGGGGGAGCGGGGAGCTGTTTTTT. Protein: CASSLGTGGSGELFF.

The CDR3 loop is CASSPGSNQPQHF. The CDR3 DNA reads TGTGCCAGCAGTCCCGGTAGCAATCAGCCCCAGCATTTT. The rearrangement uses TRBV28 and TRBJ1-5; D is unclear. This CDR3 is built from 13 residues. CDR1 is MDHEN and CDR2 is SYDVKM in the germline V gene. V was shortened by 5 bases and J by 0 bases, with 5 bases between the two germline ends.

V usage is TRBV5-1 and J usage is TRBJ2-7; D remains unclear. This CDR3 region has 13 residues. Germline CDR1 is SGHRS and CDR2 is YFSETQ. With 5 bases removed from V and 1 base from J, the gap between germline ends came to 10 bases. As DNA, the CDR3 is TGCGCCAGCAGGGATGGGAATTCCTACGAGCAGTACTTC. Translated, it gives CASRDGNSYEQYF.

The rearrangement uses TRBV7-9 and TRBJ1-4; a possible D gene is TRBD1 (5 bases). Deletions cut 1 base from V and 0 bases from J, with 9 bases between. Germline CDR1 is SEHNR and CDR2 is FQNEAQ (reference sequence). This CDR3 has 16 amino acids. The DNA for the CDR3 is TGTGCCAGCAGCTTAGGGTCAGGGACAACTAATGAAAAACTGTTTTTT. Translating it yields CASSLGSGTTNEKLFF.

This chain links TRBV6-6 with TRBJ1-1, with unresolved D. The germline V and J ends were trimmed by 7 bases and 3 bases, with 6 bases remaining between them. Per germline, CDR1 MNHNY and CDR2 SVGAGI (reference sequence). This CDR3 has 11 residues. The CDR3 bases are TGTGCCAGCACCCACTACACTGAAGCTTTCTTT. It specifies CASTHYTEAFF.

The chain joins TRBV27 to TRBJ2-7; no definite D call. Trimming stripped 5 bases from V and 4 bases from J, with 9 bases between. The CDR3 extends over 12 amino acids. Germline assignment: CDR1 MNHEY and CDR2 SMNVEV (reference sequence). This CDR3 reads CASSLPIYEQYF. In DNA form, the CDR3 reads TGTGCCAGCAGTCTACCGATTTACGAGCAGTACTTC.

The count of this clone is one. In DNA form, the CDR3 reads TGCGCCAGCCTGGGACAGGGGGCAAGGGGTACTGAAGCTTTCTTT. Its translation is CASLGQGARGTEAFF. This chain joins TRBV5-1 and TRBJ1-1; 12 bases line up with TRBD1. CDR3 length: 15 residues. Germline CDR1 reads SGHRS; CDR2 reads YFSETQ. J lost 5 bases, V lost 7 bases, and 9 bases had no gene match.

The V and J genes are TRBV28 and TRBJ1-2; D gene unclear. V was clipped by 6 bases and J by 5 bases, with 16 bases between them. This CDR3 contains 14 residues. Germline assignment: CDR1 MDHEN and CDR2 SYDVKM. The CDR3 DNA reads TGTGCCAGCAGCTCGTTGGGCCTGAGGTATGGCTACACCTTC. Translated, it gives CASSSLGLRYGYTF.

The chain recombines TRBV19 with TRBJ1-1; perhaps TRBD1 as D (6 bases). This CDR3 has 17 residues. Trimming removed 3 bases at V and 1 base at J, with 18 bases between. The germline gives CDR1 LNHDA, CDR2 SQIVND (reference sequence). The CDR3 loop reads CASSIYETGTTNTEAFF. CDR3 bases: TGTGCCAGTAGTATTTACGAAACCGGGACAACGAACACTGAAGCTTTCTTT.